One T cell receptor beta chain is described in this entry. Its cognate antigen is unknown. The source of the sample is a study of T cell responses to AZD1222 COVID-19 vaccine. On the study more broadly: Analyses pooled second doses at about 4 or about 12 weeks. Findings and caveats of the study: When two AZD1222 doses had been given, Spike-specific TCR breadth and depth rose. Just a handful of AZD1222 recipients were seropositive at baseline. It should be noted that donors were predominantly white British and more often female, and clonal diversity was possibly underestimated.

Germline values: CDR1 MNHEY, CDR2 SVGEGT. V lost 7 bases to trimming and J lost 4 bases; unmatched junction nucleotides: 11. The CDR3 is 15 amino acids. Using immunoSEQ multiplex PCR, the repertoire was profiled, and TCRdb retains in-frame clones only, with some absent. The table records about 120,000 clones, 88% of them present only once. The rearrangement uses TRBV6-2 or TRBV6-3 and TRBJ2-5, with 8 bases aligning to TRBD2. The receptor's source is an adult in good health. Sample: peripheral blood, taken on day 0 of AZD1222 vaccination. The CDR3, as DNA: TGTGCCAGCACCCCACTACGGACTAGCCGAGAGACCCAGTACTTC. Residues: CASTPLRTSRETQYF.